This passage covers 30 T cell receptor beta chains from one sample sequenced in a study of identical twins. A single record per CDR3 protein comes from TCRdb applying MiXCR to the 5' RACE reads. The table includes 570,000 or so distinct CDR3 sequences, roughly 9.5% detected once. This sample also belongs to another study, concerning yellow fever vaccine responses in identical twins.

Sequenced input: PBMCs. All receptors derive from a woman under 30 in good health.

This clonotype has at least ten counts. The V gene is TRBV27, the J gene TRBJ2-1; a weak D match, TRBD2 (6 bases). The CDR3 extends over 15 amino acids. The ends were cut back, 8 bases at V and 2 bases at J, with 16 bases in the middle. Germline-derived CDR1 and CDR2 are MNHEY and SMNVEV (reference sequence). The CDR3 protein is CASGWGEMTYNEQFF. The DNA for the CDR3 is TGTGCCAGCGGCTGGGGGGAGATGACCTACAATGAGCAGTTCTTC.

In its sample, this clonotype was seen many times. The chain uses TRBV12-3 or TRBV12-4 and TRBJ2-1; no definite D call. The V end lost 6 bases, the J end lost 3 bases, and 12 bases lay between the germline ends. The CDR3 is 14 amino acids. In DNA form, the CDR3 reads TGTGCCAGCAGCCCTGAGGCTGGCTACAATGAGCAGTTCTTC. As protein: CASSPEAGYNEQFF.

Only a few counts were recorded for this clonotype. The chain has TRBV25-1 and TRBJ2-7; 7 bases map to TRBD1. The CDR3 runs 18 residues. The junction had 17 bases not matched to a gene; V was cut back by 3 bases and J by 3 bases. Germline V gene lookup returns CDR1 MGHDK and CDR2 SYGVNS. CDR3 DNA sequence: TGTGCCAGCAGTGAGAATTGGGACAGTCTCGGGTCCGTCTACGAGCAGTACTTC. Its translation: CASSENWDSLGSVYEQYF.

This clonotype occurred many times. V gene TRBV7-2 combines with J gene TRBJ2-7; weak D call: TRBD1 (5 bases). From germline, CDR1 is SGHTA and CDR2 FQGNSA. The CDR3 extends over 13 amino acids. Trimming took 7 bases from V and 3 from J, leaving 13 bases between them. CDR3 sequence (DNA): TGTGCCAGCACCCGCGATCAGGGCTACGAGCAGTACTTC. It yields the protein CASTRDQGYEQYF.

In this sample, this clonotype turned up many times. This chain joins TRBV20-1 and TRBJ2-1, with 7 bases that match TRBD2. The CDR3 length is 16 residues. The V and J ends lost 3 bases and 5 bases, in that order; junction bases with no gene match: 13. The germline V gene encodes CDR1 DFQATT and CDR2 SNEGSKA (reference sequence). CDR3 DNA: TGCAGTGCTAGGGTAGGGCGGGGGAGCGAGAACAATGAGCAGTTCTTC. It encodes CSARVGRGSENNEQFF.

The V gene is TRBV27, the J gene TRBJ1-5, with TRBD1 matching over 7 bases. J gave up 2 bases and V 6 bases, and 4 bases lay outside the gene matches. The CDR3 loop spans 14 amino acids. Per the germline V gene, CDR1 is MNHEY and CDR2 is SMNVEV (reference sequence). CDR3 DNA sequence: TGTGCCAGCAGCCGACAGGGTCGCAATCAGCCCCAGCATTTT. This encodes CASSRQGRNQPQHF.

The J gene is TRBJ1-2, the V gene TRBV10-3; D not resolved. CDR1 and CDR2 from the germline V gene are ENHRY and SYGVKD. V was cut by 0 bases and J by 5 bases, with 13 bases left in between. CDR3 length: 15 amino acids. In DNA form, the CDR3 reads TGTGCCATCAGTGAGTCGCGTGAGACGGCTTATGGCTACACCTTC. Amino acid sequence: CAISESRETAYGYTF.

The chain carries TRBV2 and TRBJ2-1, with TRBD2 matching over 9 bases. This CDR3 has 17 amino acids. Germline assignment: CDR1 SNHLY and CDR2 FYNNEI. The junction had 7 bases not matched to a gene; V was cut back by 1 base and J by 3 bases. CDR3 loop: CASSEGVAGAIYNEQFF. The CDR3 DNA sequence: TGTGCCAGCAGTGAAGGGGTAGCGGGGGCTATCTACAATGAGCAGTTCTTC.

This clonotype was seen a handful of times. The genes are TRBV7-9 and TRBJ1-1; D gene ambiguous. The CDR3 covers 16 residues. Germline V CDR1 and CDR2: SEHNR, FQNEAQ (reference sequence). Between the trimmed V and J ends, which lost 1 base and 0 bases, there was a span of 12 bases. The CDR3 is CASSLEPGRMNTEAFF. CDR3 DNA sequence: TGTGCCAGCAGCTTAGAACCAGGAAGAATGAACACTGAAGCTTTCTTT.

The table lists this clonotype with many counts. This chain links TRBV6-2 or TRBV6-3 with TRBJ2-5, with D maybe TRBD1 (5 bases). This CDR3 has 13 amino acids. The germline CDR1 and CDR2 sequences are MNHEY and SVGEGT. Trimming removed 4 bases from V and 4 bases from J, with 10 bases in between. CDR3 DNA: TGTGCCAGCAGTTCTTACAGGCGAGAGACCCAGTACTTC. Translation: CASSSYRRETQYF.

This clonotype was counted only a few times. The rearrangement links TRBV7-6 to TRBJ2-1; possible D gene TRBD2, 5 bases. This CDR3 comprises 15 residues. Germline CDR1 reads SGHVS; CDR2 reads FNYEAQ. V gave up 2 bases and J gave up 9 bases, with 17 bases separating them. For the CDR3, the DNA is TGTGCCAGCAGCTTATTAGGTTACGGGATAGTTGAGCAGTTCTTC. Residues: CASSLLGYGIVEQFF.

The table lists this clonotype with a few counts. The rearrangement joins TRBV20-1 to TRBJ2-2; a possible D gene is TRBD1 (6 bases). With 5 bases removed from V and 6 bases from J, the gap between germline ends came to 16 bases. Looked up from germline, CDR1 is DFQATT and CDR2 is SNEGSKA (reference sequence). This CDR3 has 14 amino acids. This CDR3 is CSASGTSDPGELFF. The DNA of the CDR3 is TGCAGTGCTTCCGGGACAAGCGATCCCGGGGAGCTGTTTTTT.

The sample holds many counts of this clonotype. The rearrangement uses TRBV18 and TRBJ2-3, with D possibly matching TRBD2 (5 bases). Trimming shortened V by 2 bases and J by 5 bases, and 8 bases separated the two germline ends. CDR3 length: 13 amino acids. The V gene's germline CDR1 is KGHSH and CDR2 LQKENI. The CDR3 DNA is TGTGCCAGCTCACCAGGACTGGGAGATACGCAGTATTTT. This encodes CASSPGLGDTQYF.

This clonotype showed up just a few times. The chain employs TRBV11-1 and TRBJ2-7; weak D call: TRBD1 (6 bases). Trimming shortened V by 6 bases and J by 1 base, and 10 bases separated the two germline ends. The CDR3 is 13 amino acids. CDR1 is SGHAT and CDR2 is FQDESV in the germline V gene (reference sequence). The CDR3 sequence: CASRGGQSYEQYF. The CDR3 DNA reads as TGTGCCAGCAGGGGTGGACAGTCCTACGAGCAGTACTTC.

In this sample, this clonotype turned up a few times. This rearrangement joins TRBV18 to TRBJ2-1; 10 nucleotides agree with TRBD1. The germline V gene has CDR1 KGHSH and CDR2 LQKENI. The V segment lost 3 bases and the J segment 5 bases; nucleotides outside the gene matches: 4. The CDR3 extends over 15 amino acids. In nucleotides, the CDR3 is TGTGCCAGCTCACCGACCGGGACAGGGGACAATGAGCAGTTCTTC. The encoded protein is CASSPTGTGDNEQFF.

For this clonotype: Possible read error: a much larger clone is one base away. The CDR3 nucleotides read TGTGCCAGCAGTTGGGGGGTAAGCCAAGAGACCCAGTACTTC. Protein product: CASSWGVSQETQYF. The V and J genes are TRBV12-3 or TRBV12-4 and TRBJ2-5; tentatively, D is TRBD2 (6 bases). CDR3 length: 14 residues. Trimming cost V 4 bases and J 1 base, with 10 bases left between them.

This clonotype has ten or more counts. The J gene is TRBJ1-2, the V gene TRBV4-3; maybe TRBD1 (6 bases). The CDR3 runs to 14 residues. Germline-derived CDR1 and CDR2 are LGHNA and YSLEER. V was shortened by 4 bases and J by 8 bases, with 17 bases between the two germline ends. The CDR3 is CASSPHRGGGGYTF. In nucleotides, the CDR3 is TGCGCCAGCAGCCCCCACCGAGGGGGTGGGGGCTACACCTTC.

This clonotype occurred many times. The chain joins TRBV14 to TRBJ2-7; D call uncertain. Trimming cost V 1 base and J 2 bases, with 9 bases left between them. The CDR3 contains 14 residues. Germline CDR1 SGHDN, CDR2 FVKESK. The CDR3 DNA reads TGTGCCAGCAGCCAAGCGCAGCCACCCTACGAGCAGTACTTC. Protein product: CASSQAQPPYEQYF. Using reference TRBV14 and TRBJ2-7 for the parts outside the CDR3, the full variable domain is EAGVTQFPSHSVIEKGQTVTLRCDPISGHDNLYWYRRVMGKEIKFLLHFVKESKQDESGMPNNRFLAERTGGTYSTLKVQPAELEDSGVYFCASSQAQPPYEQYFGPGTRLTVT.

This clonotype was detected many times. J is TRBJ2-7 and V is TRBV10-3, with 8 bases fitting TRBD2. V was clipped by 2 bases and J by 2 bases; unmatched bases: 8. This CDR3 has 16 residues. Germline values: CDR1 ENHRY, CDR2 SYGVKD. As DNA, the CDR3 is TGTGCCATCAGTGAGGATAGTAGCGGGAATGCCTACGAGCAGTACTTC. Its protein is CAISEDSSGNAYEQYF.

Regarding this clonotype: A much larger clone sits a single nucleotide away, making a read error possible. The chain joins TRBV20-1 to TRBJ2-1; the D is unclear. The end of the DNA aligns better with TRBJ2-7, so the J call may be wrong. Germline V gene lookup returns CDR1 DFQATT and CDR2 SNEGSKA (reference sequence). The CDR3 is 13 amino acids. In DNA, the CDR3 is TGCAGTGCGAACGGACGGAATTACAATGAGCAGTACTTC. It yields the protein CSANGRNYNEQYF.

V and J are TRBV3-1 and TRBJ1-4, with a weak D call TRBD1 (5 bases). The V end was cut by 4 bases, the J end by 5 bases, with 14 bases between. The germline V gene has CDR1 LGHDT and CDR2 YNNKEL (reference sequence). CDR3 length: 15 amino acids. The CDR3 loop reads CASSRDQGWNEKLFF. CDR3 coding DNA: TGTGCCAGCAGCCGAGACCAGGGCTGGAATGAAAAACTGTTTTTT.

Only a few counts were recorded for this clonotype. The genes are TRBV9 and TRBJ2-3, with 9 positions matching TRBD2. Trimming cost V 4 bases and J 1 base; bases outside gene matches: 4. Germline V gene sequence: CDR1 SGDLS, CDR2 YYNGEE. The CDR3 is made up of 15 amino acids. In DNA form, the CDR3 reads TGTGCCAGCAGCCCCTGGACTAGCGGCACAGATACGCAGTATTTT. It is translated as CASSPWTSGTDTQYF.

V is TRBV6-2 or TRBV6-3 and J is TRBJ2-1; TRBD2 might be the D (5 bases). CDR1 is MNHEY, CDR2 SVGEGT, per germline. V lost 2 bases and J lost 15, with 11 bases in between. CDR3 length: 11 residues. The CDR3: CASSYGLAGFF. The CDR3, as DNA: TGTGCCAGCAGTTACGGGCTAGCCGGGTTCTTC.

This clonotype was found a few times. The rearrangement joins TRBV7-2 to TRBJ1-6; D gene unclear. V was cut by 5 bases and J by 2 bases, with 10 bases left in between. This CDR3 contains 15 residues. From germline, CDR1 is SGHTA and CDR2 FQGNSA. The CDR3 reads CASSARRTYNSPLHF. CDR3 nucleotides: TGTGCCAGCAGCGCACGCAGGACCTATAATTCACCCCTCCACTTT.

This clonotype was counted between two and nine times. V is TRBV11-2 and J is TRBJ2-2; TRBD2 matches at 14 bases. The CDR3 is made up of 18 amino acids. Per germline, CDR1 SGHAT and CDR2 FQNNGV. The V and J ends lost 1 base and 4 bases, in that order; junction bases with no gene match: 5. CDR3 sequence reads: CASSLVGLAGDSTGELFF. The CDR3, as DNA: TGTGCCAGCAGCTTAGTGGGACTAGCGGGAGACAGCACCGGGGAGCTGTTTTTT.

This clonotype was observed a handful of times. The gene calls are TRBV25-1 and TRBJ2-3; 7 positions match TRBD1. This CDR3 comprises 14 residues. J gave up 2 bases and V 9 bases, and 8 bases lay outside the gene matches. Germline assignment: CDR1 MGHDK and CDR2 SYGVNS. This CDR3 is CASHTDRITDTQYF. Here the CDR3 DNA reads TGTGCCAGTCACACGGACAGGATCACAGATACGCAGTATTTT.

This clonotype was recorded at least ten times. The gene calls are TRBV12-3 or TRBV12-4 and TRBJ2-1, with unresolved D. Trimming took 3 bases from V and 9 from J, leaving 6 bases between them. The CDR3 has 11 amino acids. The CDR3 DNA sequence: TGTGCCAGCAGTTTGTATGGTGAGCAGTTCTTC. Protein: CASSLYGEQFF.

This clonotype turned up a few times. The chain joins TRBV30 to TRBJ1-6, with 8 positions matching TRBD1. The V gene's germline CDR1 is GTSNPN and CDR2 SVGIG (reference sequence). This CDR3 contains 15 residues. The ends lost 5 bases at V and 7 bases at J; junction bases unmatched: 10. The CDR3 sequence is CAWAAGTGGNSPLHF. CDR3 DNA: TGTGCCTGGGCCGCCGGGACAGGTGGAAATTCACCCCTCCACTTT.

In this sample, this clonotype turned up many times. This chain uses TRBV12-3 or TRBV12-4 with TRBJ2-1; TRBD1 matches at 10 bases. The V gene end was trimmed by 3 bases and the J gene end by 8 bases; junction bases not matched to a gene: 4. This CDR3 comprises 14 residues. The CDR3 sequence: CASSLGTGEYEQFF. The CDR3 DNA sequence: TGTGCCAGCAGTTTGGGGACAGGGGAGTATGAGCAGTTCTTC.

V gene TRBV12-3 or TRBV12-4 combines with J gene TRBJ2-2; 8 bases line up with TRBD1. This CDR3 contains 15 residues. The trim removed 2 bases at V and 4 bases at J, leaving 3 bases unmatched. The CDR3 protein is CASSLQGATTGELFF. The CDR3 nucleotides are TGTGCCAGCAGTTTACAGGGGGCGACCACCGGGGAGCTGTTTTTT.